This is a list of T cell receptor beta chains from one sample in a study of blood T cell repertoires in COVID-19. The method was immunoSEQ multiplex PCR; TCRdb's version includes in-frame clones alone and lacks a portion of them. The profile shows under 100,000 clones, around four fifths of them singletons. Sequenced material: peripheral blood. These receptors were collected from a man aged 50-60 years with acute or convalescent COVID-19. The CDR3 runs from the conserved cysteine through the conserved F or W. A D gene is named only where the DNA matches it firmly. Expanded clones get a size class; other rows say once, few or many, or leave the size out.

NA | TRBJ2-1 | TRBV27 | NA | CASSLSLGAVDEQFF | TGTGCCAGCAGTTTATCTTTGGGGGCGGTGGATGAGCAGTTCTTC
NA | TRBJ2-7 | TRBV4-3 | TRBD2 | CASSQDWTSYEQYF | TGCGCCAGCAGCCAAGATTGGACTAGCTACGAGCAGTACTTC
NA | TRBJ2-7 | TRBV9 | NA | CASSGRDIAYEQYF | TGTGCCAGCAGCGGACGGGACATCGCCTACGAGCAGTACTTC
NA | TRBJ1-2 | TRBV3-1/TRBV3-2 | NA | CASSQEVGRSSNYGYTF | TGTGCCAGCAGCCAAGAGGTTGGCCGATCGTCTAACTATGGCTACACCTTC
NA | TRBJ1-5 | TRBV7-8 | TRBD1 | CASISDREEGQPQHF | TGTGCCAGCATCAGCGACAGGGAGGAGGGTCAGCCCCAGCATTTT
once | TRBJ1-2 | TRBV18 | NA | CASSPLTGFLGYTF | TGTGCCAGCTCACCACTGACAGGCTTTCTTGGGTACACCTTC
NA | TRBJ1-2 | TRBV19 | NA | CASSPSGAANYGYTF | TGTGCCAGTAGTCCAAGTGGGGCAGCTAACTATGGCTACACCTTC
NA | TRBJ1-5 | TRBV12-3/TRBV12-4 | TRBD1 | CASSEQGNQPQHF | TGTGCCAGCAGTGAACAGGGGAATCAGCCCCAGCATTTT
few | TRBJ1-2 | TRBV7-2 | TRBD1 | CASSDQGAGGYTF | TGTGCCAGCAGCGATCAGGGGGCTGGTGGCTACACCTTC
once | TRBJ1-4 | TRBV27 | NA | CASSFSRVAEKLFF | TGTGCCAGCAGTTTCTCCAGGGTGGCTGAAAAACTGTTTTTT
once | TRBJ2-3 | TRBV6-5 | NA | CASSKRLFTDTQYF | TGTGCCAGCAGTAAACGACTATTCACAGATACGCAGTATTTT
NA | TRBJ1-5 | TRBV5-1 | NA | CASSLETGLQPQHF | TGCGCCAGCAGCTTGGAAACAGGGTTGCAGCCCCAGCATTTT
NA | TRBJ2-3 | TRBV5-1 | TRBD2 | CASSREGVTNTDTQYF | TGCGCCAGCAGCAGGGAGGGAGTGACCAACACAGATACGCAGTATTTT
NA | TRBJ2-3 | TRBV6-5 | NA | CASSKDSPSTDTQYF | TGTGCCAGCAGTAAGGACAGCCCTAGCACAGATACGCAGTATTTT
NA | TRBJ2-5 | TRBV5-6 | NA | CASGQTSETQYF | TGTGCCAGCGGCCAAACCTCAGAGACCCAGTACTTC
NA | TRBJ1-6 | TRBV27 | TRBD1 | CASSLGQASPLHF | TGTGCCAGCAGTCTTGGACAGGCATCACCCCTCCACTTT
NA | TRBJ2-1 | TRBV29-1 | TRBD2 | CSVEKWSSGSSYNEQFF | TGCAGCGTTGAAAAGTGGTCTAGCGGGAGCTCCTACAATGAGCAGTTCTTC
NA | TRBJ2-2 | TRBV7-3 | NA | CASSLPPNTGELFF | TGTGCCAGCAGCCTCCCCCCGAACACCGGGGAGCTGTTTTTT
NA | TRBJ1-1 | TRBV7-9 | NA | CASSPGGWDAFF | TGTGCCAGCAGCCCCGGAGGGTGGGACGCTTTCTTT
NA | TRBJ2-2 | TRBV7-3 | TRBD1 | CASSSNPGTGDTGELFF | TGTGCCAGCAGCTCGAATCCCGGGACAGGGGACACCGGGGAGCTGTTTTTT
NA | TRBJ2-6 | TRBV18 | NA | CASSPASGANVLTF | TGTGCCAGCTCACCGGCCTCTGGGGCCAACGTCCTGACTTTC
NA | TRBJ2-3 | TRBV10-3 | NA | CAISEPGPTDTQYF | TGTGCCATCAGTGAGCCCGGTCCCACAGATACGCAGTATTTT